The 18 T cell receptor beta chains below were found in one sample sequenced in a study of shared clonotypes between healthy human individuals. The protocol was immunoSEQ multiplex PCR, while the TCRdb copy is restricted to in-frame clones and leaves out a portion. The repertoire holds 100,000 or so clones, with 68% as singletons. The sequencing input was memory CD8+ T cells sorted from blood. Specified subset: CD45RO+ cells pooled with CCR7-negative TemRA cells. These receptors all stem from a woman in her 30s in good health.

This clone was counted ten times or more. This chain connects TRBV11-2 to TRBJ2-6; 9 nucleotides match TRBD1. Germline lookup yields CDR1 SGHAT and CDR2 FQNNGV. V lost 0 bases, J lost 0 bases, and 9 bases stayed unmatched. The length of the CDR3 is 20 residues. CDR3 DNA sequence: TGTGCCAGCAGCTTAGATGCGGGTGGGACAGGGTCCTCTGGGGCCAACGTCCTGACTTTC. Translated: CASSLDAGGTGSSGANVLTF.

This clone was seen ten or more times. The chain uses TRBV10-3 and TRBJ2-7; the D gene could be TRBD1 or TRBD2 (5 bases each). Germline V gene data show CDR1 as ENHRY and CDR2 as SYGVKD. The CDR3 has 15 amino acids. V lost 3 bases to trimming and J lost 6 bases, with 18 bases between them. In DNA, the CDR3 is TGTGCCATCAGTGATGGGGACGGTTCAGTATTCGAGCAGTACTTC. Translation: CAISDGDGSVFEQYF.

J is TRBJ1-5 and V is TRBV15; D gene ambiguous. The CDR3 contains 14 residues. Germline V CDR1 and CDR2: LNHNV, YYDKDF (reference sequence). V shed 3 bases and J shed 6 bases, with 12 bases lying between them. The CDR3 DNA follows: TGTGCCACCAGCAGGAGGCATATAGGTCAGCCCCAGCATTTT. This translates into CATSRRHIGQPQHF.

This clone came up a few times. The sample has other DNA sequences that encode this CDR3 too. The CDR3, as DNA: TGTGCCAGCAGCGTTCTCACTAGCGGACACAATGAGCAGTTCTTC. It codes for CASSVLTSGHNEQFF. The chain has TRBV9 and TRBJ2-1; TRBD2 aligns across 8 bases. The CDR3 totals 15 residues. Trimming at V came to 2 bases and at J to 5 bases, leaving 6 bases not matched to a gene. Germline V gene sequence: CDR1 SGDLS, CDR2 YYNGEE.

Ten or more counts support this clone. The chain is built from TRBV10-3 and TRBJ1-1; tentative D call: TRBD1 (5 bases). The germline V gene encodes CDR1 ENHRY and CDR2 SYGVKD. This CDR3 has 13 amino acids. Trimming took 6 bases from V and 1 from J, leaving 9 bases between them. The CDR3 DNA reads as TGTGCCATCAGGGGGGACTCGAACACTGAAGCTTTCTTT. Residues: CAIRGDSNTEAFF.

The V gene is TRBV25-1, the J gene TRBJ1-5; weak D call: TRBD1 (5 bases). Germline-derived CDR1 and CDR2 are MGHDK and SYGVNS. The CDR3 totals 17 residues. V was cut by 2 bases and J by 0 bases, with 14 bases left in between. The CDR3 loop is CASSEEGAEYSNQPQHF. The CDR3 coding sequence is TGTGCCAGCAGTGAAGAAGGGGCAGAGTATAGCAATCAGCCCCAGCATTTT.

The V and J genes are TRBV28 and TRBJ2-4; TRBD2 agrees at 10 bases. This CDR3 spans 16 amino acids. J lost 4 bases, V lost 6 bases, and 9 bases had no gene match. Germline loops: CDR1 MDHEN, CDR2 SYDVKM. CDR3: CASRGASGSSKNIQYF. The CDR3 nucleotides read TGTGCCAGCAGGGGGGCTAGCGGGAGTTCTAAAAACATTCAGTACTTC.

In this sample, this clone turned up a few times. V gene TRBV10-2 combines with J gene TRBJ2-5, with 7 nucleotides matching TRBD2. Germline loops: CDR1 WSHSY, CDR2 SAAADI. The CDR3 extends over 14 amino acids. Trimming cost V 2 bases and J 3 bases; bases outside gene matches: 3. For the CDR3, the DNA is TGCGCCAGCAGTGAGGTAGGACTAGAAGAGACCCAGTACTTC. Translated: CASSEVGLEETQYF.

V gene TRBV28 combines with J gene TRBJ2-7; D possibly corresponds to TRBD1 (5 bases). V was cut by 1 base and J by 3 bases, with 10 bases left in between. Germline V lookup: CDR1 MDHEN, CDR2 SYDVKM. CDR3 length equals 14 residues. CDR3 sequence: CASSLSGSIYEQYF. The CDR3 nucleotides are TGTGCCAGCAGTTTATCAGGGTCTATCTACGAGCAGTACTTC. Combining the CDR3 with reference TRBV28 and TRBJ2-7 gives the whole variable domain DVKVTQSSRYLVKRTGEKVFLECVQDMDHENMFWYRQDPGLGLRLIYFSYDVKMKEKGDIPEGYSVSREKKERFSLILESASTNQTSMYLCASSLSGSIYEQYFGPGTRLTVT.

This clone appeared a single time. The chain joins TRBV25-1 to TRBJ2-4; D remains unclear. The CDR3 runs to 17 residues. Germline V gives CDR1 MGHDK, CDR2 SYGVNS. V was pared by 1 base and J by 7 bases, with 20 bases between. CDR3 bases: TGTGCCAGCAGTGAATTTGGAACGCTTTCAGCCGAGAACATTCAGTACTTC. Translating gives CASSEFGTLSAENIQYF.

V usage is TRBV4-2 and J usage is TRBJ2-5, with D possibly called TRBD1 or TRBD2 (5 bases each). The DNA end is a closer match to TRBJ2-7, so the J assignment may be wrong. The germline CDR1 and CDR2 sequences are LGHNA and YNFKEQ. This CDR3 contains 11 residues. In nucleotides, the CDR3 is TGTGCCACCTGGGACGGGTACGAGCAGTACTTC. Amino acids: CATWDGYEQYF.

This chain uses TRBV15 with TRBJ1-6; 7 bases line up with TRBD1. V dropped 0 bases and J dropped 6; count of bases not matched to a gene: 2. Germline values: CDR1 LNHNV, CDR2 YYDKDF (reference sequence). CDR3 length: 15 amino acids. DNA for the CDR3: TGTGCCACCAGCAGAGAGACAGGGAGTAATTCACCCCTCCACTTT. Protein: CATSRETGSNSPLHF.

The CDR3 DNA reads TGTGCCAGCAGCCCGACTAGCGGCTGGTACGAGCAGTACTTC. Amino acids: CASSPTSGWYEQYF. The gene calls are TRBV7-9 and TRBJ2-7; 9 nucleotides agree with TRBD2. V shed 5 bases and J 4 bases; nucleotides not matched to a gene: 6. Germline V gene sequence: CDR1 SEHNR, CDR2 FQNEAQ (reference sequence). CDR3 length equals 14 residues.

The rearrangement uses TRBV5-6 and TRBJ2-1, with a possible D match to TRBD2 (6 bases). The ends were cut back, 1 base at V and 4 bases at J, with 12 bases in the middle. The CDR3 is made up of 15 amino acids. CDR1 and CDR2 from the germline V gene are SGHDT and YYEEEE. CDR3 sequence: CASSLLRGAYNEQFF. CDR3 DNA: TGTGCCAGCAGCTTGTTGCGCGGGGCTTACAATGAGCAGTTCTTC.

This chain joins TRBV18 and TRBJ2-7; maybe TRBD1 (6 bases). Trimming cost V 3 bases and J 2 bases, with 23 bases left between them. Germline values: CDR1 KGHSH, CDR2 LQKENI. The CDR3 sequence is 18 residues long. The CDR3: CASSPLVSFVRGAYEQYF. The CDR3 DNA follows: TGTGCCAGCTCACCCCTAGTGAGTTTTGTCAGGGGAGCCTACGAGCAGTACTTC.

This chain joins TRBV15 and TRBJ2-7, with 10 bases lining up with TRBD1. CDR1 and CDR2 from the germline V gene are LNHNV and YYDKDF (reference sequence). V trimming: 0 bases; J trimming: 2 bases; junction bases outside the gene matches: 4. The CDR3 runs to 16 residues. The CDR3 is CATSRDRTGGTYEQYF. The CDR3 coding sequence is TGTGCCACCAGCAGAGATCGGACAGGGGGGACCTACGAGCAGTACTTC.

This clone was detected many times. The rearrangement joins TRBV6-1 to TRBJ2-5; 13 positions match TRBD2. The CDR3 spans 15 residues. Germline CDR1 reads MNHNS; CDR2 reads SASEGT. CDR3 loop: CGTAGLAGEQETQYF. CDR3 nucleotide sequence: TGTGGCACGGCCGGACTAGCGGGAGAACAAGAGACCCAGTACTTC.

The chain carries TRBV7-6 and TRBJ2-7; 7 bases are shared with TRBD2. The J call may be faulty, since TRBJ2-1 better matches the DNA end. CDR3 length: 14 amino acids. Germline V gene sequence: CDR1 SGHVS, CDR2 FNYEAQ. The CDR3 DNA reads TGTGCCAGCAGCCCCCGCGGGAGCCCTACGAGACAGTTCTTC. Translated: CASSPRGSPTRQFF.